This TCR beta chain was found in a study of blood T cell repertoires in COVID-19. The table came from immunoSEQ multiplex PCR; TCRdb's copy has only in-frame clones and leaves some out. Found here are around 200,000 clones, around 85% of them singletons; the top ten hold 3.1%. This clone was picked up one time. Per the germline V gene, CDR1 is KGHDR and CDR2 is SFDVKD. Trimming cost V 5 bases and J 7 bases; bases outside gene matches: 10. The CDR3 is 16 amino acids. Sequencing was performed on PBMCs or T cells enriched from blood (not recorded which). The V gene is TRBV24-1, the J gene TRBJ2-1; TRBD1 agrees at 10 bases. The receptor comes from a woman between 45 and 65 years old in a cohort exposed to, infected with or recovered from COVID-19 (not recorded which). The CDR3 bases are TGTGCCACCAGTGGCCGCACCGGGACAGGGGCGAATGAGCAGTTCTTC. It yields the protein CATSGRTGTGANEQFF.